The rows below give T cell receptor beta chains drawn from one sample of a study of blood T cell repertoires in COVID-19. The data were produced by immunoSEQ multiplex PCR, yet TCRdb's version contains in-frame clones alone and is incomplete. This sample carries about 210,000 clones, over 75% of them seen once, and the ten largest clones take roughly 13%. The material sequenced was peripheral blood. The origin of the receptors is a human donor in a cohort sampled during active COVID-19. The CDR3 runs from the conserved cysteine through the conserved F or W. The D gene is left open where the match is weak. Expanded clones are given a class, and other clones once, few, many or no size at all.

CDR3 protein: CASHHVGGSYTGELFF
CDR3 DNA: TGTGCCAGCCACCATGTTGGGGGCTCCTACACCGGGGAGCTGTTTTTT
D gene: .
clone size: once
J gene: TRBJ2-2
V gene: TRBV7-9

CDR3 protein: CASSWDRVADTQYF
CDR3 DNA: TGTGCCAGCAGTTGGGACAGGGTAGCAGATACGCAGTATTTT
D gene: TRBD1
clone size: .
J gene: TRBJ2-3
V gene: TRBV2

CDR3 protein: CASSQDITGTDTQYF
CDR3 DNA: TGTGCCAGCAGCCAAGATATCACTGGCACAGATACGCAGTATTTT
D gene: .
clone size: .
J gene: TRBJ2-3
V gene: TRBV3-1/TRBV3-2

CDR3 protein: CASSYGTLNTGELFF
CDR3 DNA: TGTGCCAGCAGTTACGGGACACTCAACACCGGGGAGCTGTTTTTT
D gene: .
clone size: .
J gene: TRBJ2-2
V gene: TRBV6-6

CDR3 protein: CASSQDATSGNTIYF
CDR3 DNA: TGCGCCAGCAGCCAAGACGCTACCTCTGGAAACACCATATATTTT
D gene: .
clone size: .
J gene: TRBJ1-3
V gene: TRBV4-1

CDR3 protein: CASLVGRANTEAFF
CDR3 DNA: TGTGCCAGCCTCGTGGGGAGGGCGAACACTGAAGCTTTCTTT
D gene: .
clone size: .
J gene: TRBJ1-1
V gene: TRBV7-2

CDR3 protein: CASSQGAWGTMGYEQYF
CDR3 DNA: TGTGCCAGCAGCCAGGGGGCCTGGGGGACCATGGGCTACGAGCAGTACTTC
D gene: TRBD1
clone size: .
J gene: TRBJ2-7
V gene: TRBV5-4

CDR3 protein: CASSWGRQATYEQYF
CDR3 DNA: TGTGCCAGCAGCTGGGGCCGACAGGCTACCTACGAGCAGTACTTC
D gene: .
clone size: .
J gene: TRBJ2-7
V gene: TRBV5-6

CDR3 protein: CASSWTSKGYEQYF
CDR3 DNA: TGTGCCAGCAGTTGGACTAGCAAGGGCTACGAGCAGTACTTC
D gene: TRBD2
clone size: .
J gene: TRBJ2-7
V gene: TRBV6-2/TRBV6-3

CDR3 protein: CASNIEGQGFKTNEKLFF
CDR3 DNA: TGTGCCAGCAACATAGAGGGACAGGGTTTTAAAACTAATGAAAAACTGTTTTTT
D gene: TRBD1
clone size: .
J gene: TRBJ1-4
V gene: TRBV2

CDR3 protein: CASSWDRRGAFF
CDR3 DNA: TGTGCCAGCAGCTGGGACAGGAGGGGGGCTTTCTTT
D gene: TRBD1
clone size: .
J gene: TRBJ1-1
V gene: TRBV5-5

CDR3 protein: CASGLYNEQFF
CDR3 DNA: TGTGCCAGCGGGCTCTACAATGAGCAGTTCTTC
D gene: .
clone size: .
J gene: TRBJ2-1
V gene: TRBV28

CDR3 protein: CASSAEVNSPLHF
CDR3 DNA: TGTGCCAGCAGCGCAGAAGTTAATTCACCCCTCCACTTT
D gene: .
clone size: .
J gene: TRBJ1-6
V gene: TRBV9

CDR3 protein: CASSSSTRTYEQYF
CDR3 DNA: TGTGCCAGCAGCTCGAGTACCAGGACCTACGAGCAGTACTTC
D gene: .
clone size: .
J gene: TRBJ2-7
V gene: TRBV7-8

CDR3 protein: CATSPGQGTHEQYF
CDR3 DNA: TGTGCCACCAGTCCGGGACAGGGGACCCACGAGCAGTACTTC
D gene: TRBD1
clone size: .
J gene: TRBJ2-7
V gene: TRBV24-1

CDR3 protein: CAWGGGTEAFF
CDR3 DNA: TGTGCCTGGGGTGGAGGCACTGAAGCTTTCTTT
D gene: .
clone size: .
J gene: TRBJ1-1
V gene: TRBV30

CDR3 protein: CAISESNRQGQPQHF
CDR3 DNA: TGTGCCATCAGTGAGTCGAACCGGCAGGGGCAGCCCCAGCATTTT
D gene: .
clone size: few
J gene: TRBJ1-5
V gene: TRBV10-3

CDR3 protein: CASSALAGESTDTQYF
CDR3 DNA: TGTGCCAGCAGCGCACTAGCGGGAGAAAGCACAGATACGCAGTATTTT
D gene: TRBD2
clone size: .
J gene: TRBJ2-3
V gene: TRBV9

CDR3 protein: CASSPGFDEQFF
CDR3 DNA: TGTGCCAGCAGCCCAGGGTTCGATGAGCAGTTCTTC
D gene: .
clone size: .
J gene: TRBJ2-1
V gene: TRBV9

CDR3 protein: CAWSVQGDTQYF
CDR3 DNA: TGTGCCTGGAGTGTACAGGGGGATACGCAGTATTTT
D gene: TRBD1
clone size: .
J gene: TRBJ2-3
V gene: TRBV30

CDR3 protein: CASSQDTGTDTQYF
CDR3 DNA: TGCGCCAGCAGCCAAGACACAGGCACAGATACGCAGTATTTT
D gene: .
clone size: .
J gene: TRBJ2-3
V gene: TRBV4-3

CDR3 protein: CATSGTEETQYF
CDR3 DNA: TGTGCCACCAGTGGGACAGAAGAGACCCAGTACTTC
D gene: .
clone size: .
J gene: TRBJ2-5
V gene: TRBV24-1

CDR3 protein: CASSLFLYGYTF
CDR3 DNA: TGTGCCAGCAGTTTATTTCTCTATGGCTACACCTTC
D gene: .
clone size: .
J gene: TRBJ1-2
V gene: TRBV28

CDR3 protein: CASSQDRAVEQYF
CDR3 DNA: TGTGCCAGCAGCCAAGACAGGGCGGTCGAGCAGTACTTC
D gene: .
clone size: .
J gene: TRBJ2-7
V gene: TRBV3-1/TRBV3-2

CDR3 protein: CASSHDRGFYGYTF
CDR3 DNA: TGTGCCAGCAGTCACGACAGGGGATTCTATGGCTACACCTTC
D gene: TRBD1
clone size: .
J gene: TRBJ1-2
V gene: TRBV28

CDR3 protein: CASSPSSAGVDQETQYF
CDR3 DNA: TGTGCCAGCTCACCTTCTTCCGCGGGAGTTGACCAAGAGACCCAGTACTTC
D gene: TRBD2
clone size: once
J gene: TRBJ2-5
V gene: TRBV18

CDR3 protein: CATSSDSAGAEAFF
CDR3 DNA: TGTGCCACCAGCAGTGACAGCGCTGGCGCTGAAGCTTTCTTT
D gene: .
clone size: .
J gene: TRBJ1-1
V gene: TRBV15